A single sample is the source of the 18 T cell receptor beta chains below, sequenced in a study of T cells in Graves' hyperthyroidism and ophthalmopathy. RNA transcripts provided the source from which TCR beta CDR3 regions were amplified. The HTBI primer set served for first-round RT-PCR of the TCR CDR3. Via MiXCR, TCRdb re-called the multiplex PCR reads, giving one row per CDR3 protein. The sample contains over 450,000 distinct CDR3 sequences, 13% to 15% of which appear only once. The material sequenced was blood. Every receptor here comes from a woman aged 18-29 years with Graves' hyperthyroidism.

The rearrangement joins TRBV18 to TRBJ1-3; TRBD1 aligns across 8 bases. The V gene's germline CDR1 is KGHSH and CDR2 LQKENI. CDR3 length: 14 residues. The junction had 4 bases not matched to a gene; V was cut back by 6 bases and J by 3 bases. The CDR3 bases are TGTGCCAGCTCGTCGGACAGGGATGGAAACACCATATATTTT. Translated: CASSSDRDGNTIYF.

In its sample, this clonotype was seen many times. The chain links TRBV6-2 or TRBV6-3 to TRBJ2-3; 8 bases are a match to TRBD2. Losses at the gene ends were 5 bases for V and 5 bases for J; bases not matched to a gene: 6. CDR1 is MNHEY, CDR2 SVGEGT, per germline. The CDR3 is made up of 14 amino acids. Here the CDR3 DNA reads TGTGCCAGCAGTCTAAGCGGGAGTGGAGATACGCAGTATTTT. It yields the protein CASSLSGSGDTQYF.

This clonotype was seen ten or more times. This chain links TRBV29-1 with TRBJ1-1, with D unresolved. Germline V gene sequence: CDR1 SQVTM, CDR2 ANQGSEA. Trimming shortened V by 1 base and J by 0 bases, and 18 bases separated the two germline ends. The CDR3 loop spans 17 amino acids. The CDR3 reads CSVEGSPTATMNTEAFF. Written as DNA, the CDR3 is TGCAGCGTTGAAGGCTCCCCGACGGCTACCATGAACACTGAAGCTTTCTTT.

This clonotype was seen a few times. A much larger clone differs by one base, so this may be a read error. The chain carries TRBV27 and TRBJ1-2, with D unresolved. The CDR3 length is 14 residues. The V gene's germline CDR1 is MNHEY and CDR2 SMNVEV (reference sequence). V was trimmed by 5 bases and J by 3 bases, leaving 13 bases between them. CDR3 loop: CASSTQRSYYGYTF. The CDR3 coding sequence is TGTGCCAGCAGTACTCAGAGGTCCTACTATGGCTACACCTTC.

There are a few counts of this clonotype. Germline and junction disagree at one end, which may indicate a read error. The chain is built from TRBV20-1 and TRBJ2-5; 10 bases are shared with TRBD2. The CDR3 is made up of 16 amino acids. Germline CDR1 and CDR2: DFQATT and SNEGSKA (reference sequence). The CDR3 is CSARDVTSGTQEAQYF. DNA for the CDR3: TGCAGTGCTAGAGATGTCACTAGCGGGACCCAAGAGGCCCAGTACTTC.

This clonotype was counted many times. The J gene is TRBJ1-5, the V gene TRBV5-6, with 8 bases aligning to TRBD1. The V segment lost 3 bases and the J segment 10 bases; nucleotides outside the gene matches: 12. The CDR3 has 15 residues. CDR1 SGHDT and CDR2 YYEEEE come from the germline V gene. The CDR3 DNA reads as TGTGCCAGCAGCTATGGACAGGGCGCCGGGCGTCCCCAGCATTTT. Its protein is CASSYGQGAGRPQHF. The entire variable domain, with the rest obtained from reference TRBV5-6 and TRBJ1-5, is as follows: DAGVTQSPTHLIKTRGQQVTLRCSPKSGHDTVSWYQQALGQGPQFIFQYYEEEERQRGNFPDRFSGHQFPNYSSELNVNALLLGDSALYLCASSYGQGAGRPQHFGDGTRLSIL.

This clonotype was counted ten times or more. The V and J genes are TRBV6-6 and TRBJ2-2; maybe TRBD1 (7 bases). V dropped 0 bases and J dropped 4 bases, with 15 bases sitting between them. The CDR3 runs to 17 residues. CDR1 is MNHNY, CDR2 SVGAGI, per germline (reference sequence). CDR3 protein: CASSYSPQGDSTGELFF. In DNA, the CDR3 is TGTGCCAGCAGTTACTCACCCCAGGGGGACTCCACCGGGGAGCTGTTTTTT.

This clonotype was seen repeatedly, ten times or more. The V gene is TRBV20-1, the J gene TRBJ1-2, with 12 positions matching TRBD1. Germline CDR1 reads DFQATT; CDR2 reads SNEGSKA (reference sequence). The J segment lost 4 bases and the V segment lost 0 bases, leaving 12 bases of the junction unmatched. The CDR3 sequence is 18 residues long. The CDR3 reads CSARDLHQGQGASYGYTF. DNA of the CDR3: TGCAGTGCTAGAGACCTACACCAGGGACAGGGGGCGAGCTATGGCTACACCTTC.

This clonotype was recorded many times. The chain carries TRBV27 and TRBJ1-2; D perhaps matches TRBD1 (6 bases). Deletions cut 6 bases from V and 5 bases from J, with 13 bases between. Germline V gives CDR1 MNHEY, CDR2 SMNVEV (reference sequence). The CDR3 runs 13 residues. CDR3 nucleotide sequence: TGTGCCAGCAGCCAAACAGGGTTATATGGCTACACCTTC. Protein sequence: CASSQTGLYGYTF.

This clonotype was seen at least ten times. The chain couples TRBV27 to TRBJ2-1, with D unclear. CDR3 length equals 11 residues. V gave up 6 bases and J gave up 6 bases, with 6 bases separating them. Germline assignment: CDR1 MNHEY and CDR2 SMNVEV (reference sequence). The CDR3 DNA reads TGTGCCAGCAGCCAGACCAATGAGCAGTTCTTC. Residues: CASSQTNEQFF.

At least ten counts were recorded for this clonotype. CDR3 coding DNA: TGTGCCAGCACCAAATCCCGGACTAGCGGCACAGATACGCAGTATTTT. Encoded protein: CASTKSRTSGTDTQYF. This sequence joins TRBV6-2 or TRBV6-3 and TRBJ2-3; 9 nucleotides line up with TRBD2. This CDR3 contains 16 residues. The germline V gene encodes CDR1 MNHEY and CDR2 SVGEGT. Unmatched junction bases numbered 9, after V lost 7 bases and J lost 1 base.

At least ten counts were recorded for this clonotype. This chain links TRBV7-9 with TRBJ2-7; 7 nucleotides agree with TRBD2. With V trimmed by 2 bases and J by 2 bases, 9 bases remained unmatched. The germline V gene encodes CDR1 SEHNR and CDR2 FQNEAQ (reference sequence). This CDR3 has 16 amino acids. This CDR3 reads CASSLSGGGSPYEQYF. Written as DNA, the CDR3 is TGTGCCAGCAGCTTATCGGGAGGCGGGAGCCCCTACGAGCAGTACTTC.

This clonotype was counted only a few times. The rearrangement links TRBV14 to TRBJ2-5; TRBD1 aligns across 9 bases. Trimming took 0 bases from V and 3 from J; bases not matched to a gene: 14. CDR3 length: 19 residues. Germline CDR1 reads SGHDN; CDR2 reads FVKESK. The CDR3 spells CASSQDPVWKRDREETQYF. DNA for the CDR3: TGTGCCAGCAGCCAAGACCCCGTATGGAAGCGGGACAGGGAAGAGACCCAGTACTTC.

The chain has TRBV7-6 and TRBJ2-7; 7 positions agree with TRBD1. The J call could be wrong; TRBJ2-1 is a better fit for the DNA end. The CDR3 length is 14 residues. CDR1 SGHVS and CDR2 FNYEAQ come from the germline V gene. CDR3 sequence (DNA): TGTGCCAGCAGCTTAGGGACAGGTTCCTACGAGCAGTTCTTC. As protein: CASSLGTGSYEQFF.

This clonotype was counted a few times. DNA of the CDR3: TGTGCCAGCAGTCTCGGGACCCTGTCCTACAATGAGCAGTTCTTC. This encodes CASSLGTLSYNEQFF. The V gene is TRBV2, the J gene TRBJ2-1, with D perhaps given as TRBD1 or TRBD2 (5 bases each). V lost 5 bases to trimming and J lost 1 base, with 12 bases between them. The CDR3 sequence is 15 residues long. The germline CDR1 and CDR2 sequences are SNHLY and FYNNEI.

This clonotype was found many times. This chain joins TRBV5-8 and TRBJ2-5; 8 bases are shared with TRBD2. Germline V gene sequence: CDR1 SGHTS, CDR2 YDEGEE. The junction had 4 bases not matched to a gene; V was cut back by 4 bases and J by 5 bases. CDR3 length: 13 amino acids. The CDR3 loop is CASSRGGWETQYF. The CDR3 nucleotides are TGTGCCAGCAGCCGGGGGGGGTGGGAGACCCAGTACTTC.

CDR3 protein: CASSRTSGTAPYEQYF. DNA for the CDR3: TGTGCCAGCAGCCGCACTAGCGGGACGGCCCCTTACGAGCAGTACTTC. The chain joins TRBV11-2 to TRBJ2-7; TRBD2 matches at 10 bases. Trimming took 5 bases from V and 4 from J; bases not matched to a gene: 11. This CDR3 has 16 residues. Germline-derived CDR1 and CDR2 are SGHAT and FQNNGV.

This clonotype was detected only a few times. A much larger clone is a single base away; this may be a read error. The V and J genes are TRBV6-1 and TRBJ1-2, with D possibly matching TRBD1 (5 bases). This CDR3 contains 15 residues. Germline loops: CDR1 MNHNS, CDR2 SASEGT. The CDR3 DNA follows: TGTGTCAGCAGTGAAGCGCGGGACGATCTGTTTGGCTACACCTTC. It yields the protein CVSSEARDDLFGYTF.